These 9 T cell receptor beta chains originate from one sample sequenced in a study of PD-1 blockade in classical Hodgkin lymphoma. In every patient, relapse followed autologous stem cell transplantation, while exposure to brentuximab vedotin differed. TCRdb keeps only in-frame clones here, not all; method: immunoSEQ multiplex PCR. The data contain 4,500 to 5,500 clones, around 65% of them singletons. The sample was peripheral blood mononuclear cells (PBMCs), taken before the second cycle of nivolumab. The receptors derive from a human donor with classical Hodgkin lymphoma.

The DNA of the CDR3 is TGCGCCAGCAGCCAAGGGAATGGTGGACAGTCAGAAGCTTTCTTT. Translating gives CASSQGNGGQSEAFF. This chain uses TRBV4-3 with TRBJ1-1, with D maybe TRBD1 (6 bases). The CDR3 has 15 residues. From germline, CDR1 is LGHNA and CDR2 YSLEER. V lost 1 base and J lost 8, with 17 bases in between.

V usage is TRBV5-4 and J usage is TRBJ1-1; D is unclear. The V end was cut by 6 bases, the J end by 1 base, with 10 bases between. This CDR3 spans 13 amino acids. Germline CDR1 SGHNT, CDR2 YYREEE (reference sequence). The CDR3: CASTFYKNTEAFF. The CDR3 coding sequence is TGTGCCAGCACCTTTTACAAGAACACTGAAGCTTTCTTT.

The table lists this clone with a few counts. The J gene is TRBJ2-1, the V gene TRBV6-5; 10 bases are shared with TRBD2. This CDR3 contains 15 residues. The germline gives CDR1 MNHEY, CDR2 SVGAGI. V trimming: 6 bases; J trimming: 6 bases; junction bases outside the gene matches: 8. The CDR3 sequence is CASSRSSGGFNEQFF. As DNA, the CDR3 is TGTGCCAGCAGCCGTTCTAGCGGGGGTTTCAATGAGCAGTTCTTC.

With respect to this clone: This specimen includes other DNA sequences encoding the same CDR3. J is TRBJ2-3 and V is TRBV4-2; weak D call: TRBD2 (6 bases). Germline V gives CDR1 LGHNA, CDR2 YNFKEQ. The CDR3 is made up of 15 amino acids. Trimming shortened V by 2 bases and J by 5 bases, and 14 bases separated the two germline ends. CDR3 in amino acids: CASSQSGTGVDTQYF. The CDR3 nucleotides are TGTGCCAGCAGCCAATCCGGGACGGGGGTAGATACGCAGTATTTT.

V and J are TRBV5-1 and TRBJ2-7; 8 positions agree with TRBD2. In germline, CDR1 is SGHRS, CDR2 YFSETQ. The V gene end was trimmed by 4 bases and the J gene end by 2 bases; junction bases not matched to a gene: 14. The CDR3 is 17 residues long. CDR3 DNA: TGCGCCAGCAGCCCTGGGCTAGCGGGTGGGATAACCTACGAGCAGTACTTC. This codes for CASSPGLAGGITYEQYF.

The chain employs TRBV6-1 and TRBJ1-1, with a tentative D call TRBD1 (6 bases). Germline values: CDR1 MNHNS, CDR2 SASEGT. The CDR3 spans 14 residues. Between the trimmed V and J ends, which lost 6 bases and 1 base, there was a span of 12 bases. The CDR3 sequence: CASSFEGQNTEAFF. In DNA form, the CDR3 reads TGTGCCAGCAGCTTCGAGGGACAGAACACTGAAGCTTTCTTT.

DNA of the CDR3: TGTGCCAGTAGTTTCGGAGGAGGGAACACTGAAGCTTTCTTT. This sequence encodes CASSFGGGNTEAFF. The chain combines TRBV19 with TRBJ1-1; D is uncertain. The germline gives CDR1 LNHDA, CDR2 SQIVND (reference sequence). V shed 5 bases and J shed 1 base, with 11 bases lying between them. The CDR3 spans 14 residues.

J is TRBJ2-1 and V is TRBV5-6, with 10 nucleotides matching TRBD1. Per the germline V gene, CDR1 is SGHDT and CDR2 is YYEEEE. The CDR3 has 16 residues. Losses at the gene ends were 2 bases for V and 3 bases for J; bases not matched to a gene: 5. For the CDR3, the DNA is TGTGCCAGCAGCTTTTCCCGGGACAGGGGCTACAATGAGCAGTTCTTC. It codes for CASSFSRDRGYNEQFF.

This clone was recorded once. The chain joins TRBV19 to TRBJ1-3; TRBD1 aligns across 7 bases. Germline CDR1 reads LNHDA; CDR2 reads SQIVND (reference sequence). The CDR3 spans 18 residues. Germline trimming cut 2 bases from V and 0 bases from J; bases unmatched to any gene: 10. This CDR3 reads CASSISPRTGGSGNTIYF. CDR3 DNA: TGTGCCAGTAGTATAAGTCCCAGGACAGGCGGCTCTGGAAACACCATATATTTT.